These 26 T cell receptor beta chains originate from one sample sequenced in a study of glioma-infiltrating T cells. The iRepertoire nested amplicon-rescue multiplex PCR amplified TCR alpha and beta CDR3s from RNA. Each CDR3 protein gets one entry after TCRdb re-called the multiplex PCR reads with MiXCR. The data contain about 110,000 distinct CDR3 sequences, 20% to 30% of them seen just once; the ten biggest clones take up 35%. The sample comprised glioma tissue, nonneoplastic brain tissue, or PBMCs (not recorded which). The receptors here all came from a human donor with low-grade glioma or glioblastoma, undergoing nonglioma brain surgery, or in good health (not recorded which).

The sample holds many counts of this clonotype. This sequence joins TRBV27 and TRBJ1-3; D unresolved. V lost 2 bases, J lost 4 bases, and 6 bases lay in between. Germline CDR1 MNHEY, CDR2 SMNVEV (reference sequence). The CDR3 contains 13 residues. The DNA of the CDR3 is TGTGCCAGCAGTTTAATCGCCGGAAACACCATATATTTT. This gives the protein CASSLIAGNTIYF.

The sample holds many counts of this clonotype. The rearrangement joins TRBV7-9 to TRBJ1-2; the match to TRBD1 covers 9 bases. The CDR3 has 14 amino acids. The germline V gene encodes CDR1 SEHNR and CDR2 FQNEAQ (reference sequence). With 5 bases clipped from V and 4 bases from J, the junction kept 5 bases outside the gene matches. CDR3 sequence reads: CASSVTGGAYGYTF. In DNA, the CDR3 is TGTGCCAGCAGCGTCACAGGGGGCGCCTATGGCTACACCTTC. Supplemented by reference TRBV7-9 and TRBJ1-2, the full variable domain reads DTGVSQNPRHKITKRGQNVTFRCDPISEHNRLYWYRQTLGQGPEFLTYFQNEAQLEKSRLLSDRFSAERPKGSFSTLEIQRTEQGDSAMYLCASSVTGGAYGYTFGSGTRLTVV.

This clonotype was seen only once. The CDR3 ends on some other residue instead of the conserved phenylalanine or tryptophan, so this is likely a read error. The DNA for the CDR3 is TGCAGTGCTAGGCAACAGACGGATCAGCCTCAGCATTAC. Amino acid sequence: CSARQQTDQPQHY. The V gene is TRBV20-1, the J gene TRBJ1-5; no definite D call. This CDR3 has 13 amino acids. Germline-derived CDR1 and CDR2 are DFQATT and SNEGSKA (reference sequence).

A remark on this clonotype: Just one base apart from a much larger clone, this may be a read error. This rearrangement joins TRBV6-1 to TRBJ2-3, with 7 positions matching TRBD2. With 5 bases clipped from V and 0 bases from J, the junction kept 11 bases outside the gene matches. The germline V gene has CDR1 MNHNS and CDR2 SASEGT. The CDR3 runs to 17 residues. DNA for the CDR3: TGTGCCAGCAGTTGGGGGGGTGCAGGAACTAGCACAGATACGCAGTATTTT. Translating it yields CASSWGGAGTSTDTQYF.

Notes on this clonotype: With a much larger clone just one base away, this may be a read error. This rearrangement joins TRBV5-1 to TRBJ2-3, with no clear D. Germline-derived CDR1 and CDR2 are SGHRS and YFSETQ. CDR3 length: 15 amino acids. The chain's CDR3 is CAGSLVGRSTDTQYF. The CDR3 DNA is TGCGCCGGCAGCTTGGTTGGCAGAAGCACAGATACGCAGTATTTT. Combining the CDR3 with reference TRBV5-1 and TRBJ2-3 gives the whole variable domain KAGVTQTPRYLIKTRGQQVTLSCSPISGHRSVSWYQQTPGQGLQFLFEYFSETQRNKGNFPGRFSGRQFSNSRSEMNVSTLELGDSALYLCAGSLVGRSTDTQYFGPGTRLTVL.

This clonotype occurred a few times. This rearrangement joins TRBV4-1 to TRBJ2-3, with D possibly called TRBD1 or TRBD2 (5 bases each). CDR1 and CDR2 from the germline V gene are MGHRA and YSYEKL. The CDR3 is 15 amino acids. Trimming cost V 5 bases and J 5 bases, with 17 bases left between them. The CDR3 region has the DNA TGCGCCAGCAGCTTCCAGGGTGGGAGTCAAGATACGCAGTATTTT. This translates into CASSFQGGSQDTQYF.

This clonotype was recorded many times. V usage is TRBV6-1 and J usage is TRBJ1-1; TRBD1 aligns across 9 bases. The CDR3 spans 14 residues. The V and J ends lost 6 bases and 2 bases, in that order; junction bases with no gene match: 4. The germline V gene encodes CDR1 MNHNS and CDR2 SASEGT. The CDR3 DNA follows: TGTGCCAGCAGCCTAACAGGGGGCAACACTGAAGCTTTCTTT. It codes for CASSLTGGNTEAFF.

This clonotype was observed many times. This chain joins TRBV5-1 and TRBJ2-1; 7 positions match TRBD2. Germline CDR1 SGHRS, CDR2 YFSETQ. V was clipped by 2 bases and J by 4 bases; unmatched bases: 3. CDR3 length: 14 amino acids. The DNA of the CDR3 is TGCGCCAGCAGCTTAGCGGGGCCGTACAATGAGCAGTTCTTC. Encoded protein: CASSLAGPYNEQFF.

The table lists this clonotype with many counts. This chain uses TRBV10-3 with TRBJ2-3; possibly TRBD1 or TRBD2 for D (5 bases each). In germline, CDR1 is ENHRY, CDR2 SYGVKD. Trimming pared 9 bases from V and 0 bases from J, leaving 13 bases between. This CDR3 region has 14 residues. CDR3 in amino acids: CAISGQLSTDTQYF. The CDR3 region has the DNA TGTGCCATATCGGGGCAGCTGAGCACAGATACGCAGTATTTT.

This clonotype has more than one count but fewer than ten. This sequence joins TRBV5-1 and TRBJ2-5; TRBD2 matches at 7 bases. CDR3 length: 14 residues. CDR1 and CDR2 from the germline V gene are SGHRS and YFSETQ. Germline trimming cut 4 bases from V and 4 bases from J; bases unmatched to any gene: 7. CDR3 DNA: TGCGCCAGCAGCCCAAGCGGGGCAACAGAGACCCAGTACTTC. Its protein is CASSPSGATETQYF. Combining the CDR3 with reference TRBV5-1 and TRBJ2-5 gives the whole variable domain KAGVTQTPRYLIKTRGQQVTLSCSPISGHRSVSWYQQTPGQGLQFLFEYFSETQRNKGNFPGRFSGRQFSNSRSEMNVSTLELGDSALYLCASSPSGATETQYFGPGTRLLVL.

This clonotype was seen repeatedly, ten times or more. This sequence joins TRBV20-1 and TRBJ1-2, with D possibly TRBD1 on 6 matching bases. The CDR3 is made up of 15 amino acids. Per germline, CDR1 DFQATT and CDR2 SNEGSKA (reference sequence). The germline V and J ends were trimmed by 4 bases and 0 bases, with 15 bases remaining between them. CDR3 nucleotide sequence: TGCAGTGCTAACAATCCAGGACAGACTAACTATGGCTACACCTTC. Translated, it gives CSANNPGQTNYGYTF.

There are many counts of this clonotype. J is TRBJ2-7 and V is TRBV10-2; D unclear. CDR3 size: 13 residues. Trimming cost V 6 bases and J 3 bases, with 12 bases left between them. The germline V gene has CDR1 WSHSY and CDR2 SAAADI. This CDR3 reads CASSLLNSYEQYF. CDR3 bases: TGCGCCAGCAGCTTACTTAATAGCTACGAGCAGTACTTC.

The V gene is TRBV30, the J gene TRBJ2-7; TRBD1 matches at 7 bases. CDR1 is GTSNPN and CDR2 is SVGIG in the germline V gene (reference sequence). CDR3 length equals 14 residues. V lost 0 bases and J lost 5; bases outside the gene matches: 7. The CDR3: CAWSVKSGQDEQYF. Written as DNA, the CDR3 is TGTGCCTGGAGTGTAAAAAGCGGACAGGACGAGCAGTACTTC. The variable domain in full, completed from reference TRBV30 and TRBJ2-7, reads SQTIHQWPATLVQPVGSPLSLECTVEGTSNPNLYWYRQAAGRGLQLLFYSVGIGQISSEVPQNLSASRPQDRQFILSSKKLLLSDSGFYLCAWSVKSGQDEQYFGPGTRLTVT.

This clonotype was observed at least ten times. The chain uses TRBV27 and TRBJ1-1; tentatively, D is TRBD1 (6 bases). CDR3 size: 13 residues. Germline loops: CDR1 MNHEY, CDR2 SMNVEV (reference sequence). Trimming removed 6 bases at V and 3 bases at J, with 11 bases between. This chain's CDR3 is CASSWGPDTEAFF. CDR3 DNA sequence: TGTGCCAGCAGCTGGGGGCCAGACACTGAAGCTTTCTTT.

Concerning this clonotype itself: One base away lies a much larger clone, so this may be a sequencing read error. CDR3 residues: CATSEGGRETRYF. The CDR3 DNA sequence: TGTGCCACCAGTGAAGGGGGTCGAGAGACCCGGTACTTC. The chain couples TRBV24-1 to TRBJ2-5; possible D gene TRBD1, 6 bases. CDR3 size: 13 residues. Germline V gene data show CDR1 as KGHDR and CDR2 as SFDVKD.

The chain has TRBV20-1 and TRBJ2-1; 7 nucleotides align to TRBD2. The CDR3 spans 15 residues. The V and J ends lost 2 bases and 10 bases, in that order; junction bases with no gene match: 14. Looked up from germline, CDR1 is DFQATT and CDR2 is SNEGSKA (reference sequence). CDR3 bases: TGCAGTGCTAGACCCCTAGCGGAGCTCGGGAACGAGCAGTTCTTC. As protein: CSARPLAELGNEQFF.

In the case of this clonotype: The conserved closing phenylalanine or tryptophan is absent in this CDR3, likely reflecting a read error. V and J are TRBV3-1 and TRBJ1-1; no reliable D call. Germline V gives CDR1 LGHDT, CDR2 YNNKEL (reference sequence). CDR3 length equals 14 residues. V lost 6 bases and J lost 5, with 16 bases in between. Written as DNA, the CDR3 is TGTGCCAGCAGTCAATTACTCGCGAGGACTGAAGCTTTCTTG. It is translated as CASSQLLARTEAFL.

Many counts were recorded for this clonotype. V gene TRBV29-1 combines with J gene TRBJ2-5, with TRBD2 matching 8 bases. Looked up from germline, CDR1 is SQVTM and CDR2 is ANQGSEA. V lost 4 bases and J lost 10; bases outside the gene matches: 14. The CDR3 has 14 residues. The CDR3: CSVGSVAYGRVQYF. The CDR3 DNA is TGCAGCGTTGGAAGCGTCGCGTACGGGAGGGTCCAGTACTTC.

The J gene is TRBJ2-1, the V gene TRBV6-2 or TRBV6-3; 10 positions agree with TRBD2. This CDR3 has 18 residues. The V gene's germline CDR1 is MNHEY and CDR2 SVGEGT. V gave up 2 bases and J gave up 2 bases; unmatched junction bases: 9. DNA of the CDR3: TGTGCCAGCAGTTACCCTAGGACTAGCGGTGCAACCTACAATGAGCAGTTCTTC. This codes for CASSYPRTSGATYNEQFF.

The chain links TRBV12-5 to TRBJ2-7, with D perhaps TRBD2 (5 bases). Germline loops: CDR1 LGHNT, CDR2 FRNRAP. Trimming pared 4 bases from V and 7 bases from J, leaving 26 bases between. The length of the CDR3 is 17 residues. The CDR3 protein is CASGYGRGPTIYNEQYF. The CDR3 coding sequence is TGTGCTAGTGGTTATGGTCGGGGTCCGACGATATACAATGAGCAGTACTTC.

In the case of this clonotype: Because the CDR3 is missing its conserved closing phenylalanine or tryptophan, this is likely a read error. This rearrangement joins TRBV6-2 or TRBV6-3 to TRBJ1-2, with D possibly TRBD1 on 5 matching bases. Germline loops: CDR1 MNHEY, CDR2 SVGEGT. This CDR3 has 12 amino acids. CDR3: CANSRDRNGYTL. The DNA for the CDR3 is TGTGCCAACAGTCGGGACCGCAATGGCTACACCCTC.

This clonotype was recorded at least ten times. The chain carries TRBV28 and TRBJ1-5; 10 bases match TRBD1. Germline CDR1 MDHEN, CDR2 SYDVKM. The CDR3 has 17 residues. Losses at the gene ends were 2 bases for V and 2 bases for J; bases not matched to a gene: 6. This CDR3 is CASSLGLGTGGNQPQHF. CDR3 DNA: TGTGCCAGCAGTTTAGGTTTAGGGACAGGGGGCAATCAGCCCCAGCATTTT.

Details on this clonotype: It may be a read error: a sequence one base away is much more abundant. The chain combines TRBV4-2 with TRBJ2-1; TRBD2 is a possible D gene (5 bases). Germline V lookup: CDR1 LGHNA, CDR2 YNFKEQ. CDR3 length: 14 residues. The CDR3 sequence: CAISSRDSYNEQFF. CDR3 DNA sequence: TGTGCCATCAGCTCCCGGGACTCCTACAATGAGCAGTTCTTC.

This clonotype was recorded many times. The rearrangement links TRBV6-1 to TRBJ2-1; 8 bases line up with TRBD1. The CDR3 is made up of 13 amino acids. V dropped 6 bases and J dropped 8; count of bases not matched to a gene: 6. CDR1 MNHNS and CDR2 SASEGT come from the germline V gene. CDR3 protein: CASSFGQGDEQFF. The CDR3 DNA reads TGTGCCAGCAGCTTCGGACAGGGCGATGAGCAGTTCTTC.

Comment on this clonotype: This may come from a read error, since a much larger clone is one base off. This chain uses TRBV4-2 with TRBJ1-2, with no clear D. This CDR3 has 14 residues. V was shortened by 5 bases and J by 4 bases, with 14 bases between the two germline ends. The germline gives CDR1 LGHNA, CDR2 YNFKEQ. CDR3 amino acids: CASSEPLNLYGYTF. DNA for the CDR3: TGTGCCAGCAGCGAACCTCTTAACCTCTATGGCTACACCTTC.

This clonotype was counted ten times or more. The chain combines TRBV24-1 with TRBJ2-1; D unclear. V was trimmed by 3 bases and J by 7 bases, leaving 15 bases between them. The CDR3 has 15 amino acids. Germline values: CDR1 KGHDR, CDR2 SFDVKD. The CDR3 protein is CATSDGSPLINEQFF. CDR3 DNA sequence: TGTGCCACCAGTGATGGCAGCCCGCTTATTAATGAGCAGTTCTTC.